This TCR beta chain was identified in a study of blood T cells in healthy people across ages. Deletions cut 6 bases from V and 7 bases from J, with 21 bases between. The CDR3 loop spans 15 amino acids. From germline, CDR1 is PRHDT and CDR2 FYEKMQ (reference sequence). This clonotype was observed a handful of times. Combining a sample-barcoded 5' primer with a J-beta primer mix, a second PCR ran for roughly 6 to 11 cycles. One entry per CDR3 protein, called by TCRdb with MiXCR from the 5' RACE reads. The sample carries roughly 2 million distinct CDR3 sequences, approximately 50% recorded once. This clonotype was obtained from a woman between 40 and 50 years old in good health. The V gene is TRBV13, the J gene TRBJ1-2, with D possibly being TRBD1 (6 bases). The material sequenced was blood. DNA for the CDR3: TGTGCCAGCAGTCCACCCCGGACAGACGAACTTGGCTACACCTTC. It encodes CASSPPRTDELGYTF. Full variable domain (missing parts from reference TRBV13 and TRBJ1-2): AAGVIQSPRHLIKEKRETATLKCYPIPRHDTVYWYQQGPGQDPQFLISFYEKMQSDKGSIPDRFSAQQFSDYHSELNMSSLELGDSALYFCASSPPRTDELGYTFGSGTRLTVV.